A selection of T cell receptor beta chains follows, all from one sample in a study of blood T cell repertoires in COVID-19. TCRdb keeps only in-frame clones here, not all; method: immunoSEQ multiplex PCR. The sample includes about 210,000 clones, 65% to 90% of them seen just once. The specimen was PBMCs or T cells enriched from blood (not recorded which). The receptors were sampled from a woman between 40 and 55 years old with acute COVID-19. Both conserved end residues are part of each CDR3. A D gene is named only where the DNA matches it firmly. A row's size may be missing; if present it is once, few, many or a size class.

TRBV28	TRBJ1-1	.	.	CASSLIRANTEAFF	TGTGCCAGCAGTTTGATCAGGGCTAACACTGAAGCTTTCTTT
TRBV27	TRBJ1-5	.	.	CASSLGSPYSNQPQHF	TGTGCCAGCAGTTTAGGCAGTCCTTATAGCAATCAGCCCCAGCATTTT
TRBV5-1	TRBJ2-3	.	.	CASSLGRGHTDTQYF	TGCGCCAGCAGCTTGGGACGGGGACACACAGATACGCAGTATTTT
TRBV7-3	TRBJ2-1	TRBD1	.	CASSPRDRGEQFF	TGTGCCAGCAGCCCCCGGGACAGGGGTGAGCAGTTCTTC
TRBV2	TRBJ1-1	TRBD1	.	CASSGQGFGTEAFF	TGTGCCAGCAGTGGACAGGGGTTCGGGACTGAAGCTTTCTTT
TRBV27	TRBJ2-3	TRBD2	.	CASSGGGDTQYF	TGTGCCAGCAGTGGGGGGGGAGATACGCAGTATTTT
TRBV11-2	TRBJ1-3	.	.	CASSLPGGRVDF	TGTGCCAGCAGCTTGCCTGGCGGCAGGGTAGATTTT
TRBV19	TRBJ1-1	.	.	CASKSAEAFF	TGTGCCAGTAAAAGCGCTGAAGCTTTCTTT
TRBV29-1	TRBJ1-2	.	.	CSAQPTENYGYTF	TGCAGCGCCCAACCGACAGAAAACTATGGCTACACCTTC
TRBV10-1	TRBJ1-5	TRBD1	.	CASRDRPLHQPQHF	TGCGCCAGCAGGGACAGGCCGCTGCATCAGCCCCAGCATTTT
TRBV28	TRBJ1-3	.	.	CASSSLGGYSGNTIYF	TGTGCCAGCAGTTCCCTAGGGGGATACTCTGGAAACACCATATATTTT
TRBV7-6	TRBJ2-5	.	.	CASSYVGASQETQYF	TGTGCCAGCAGCTACGTTGGGGCCTCACAAGAGACCCAGTACTTC
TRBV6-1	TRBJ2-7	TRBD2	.	CASSEQPGTSWVYEQYF	TGTGCCAGCAGTGAACAGCCCGGGACTAGCTGGGTCTACGAGCAGTACTTC
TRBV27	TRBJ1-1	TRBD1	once	CASSRDRAEAFF	TGTGCCAGCAGCCGGGACAGAGCTGAAGCTTTCTTT
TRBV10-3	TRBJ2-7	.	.	CAISEVLSRGKNEQYF	TGTGCCATCAGTGAAGTATTGTCTAGGGGGAAGAACGAGCAGTACTTC
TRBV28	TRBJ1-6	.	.	CASREGSGRNSPLHF	TGTGCCAGCAGAGAAGGGTCAGGGCGCAATTCACCCCTCCACTTT
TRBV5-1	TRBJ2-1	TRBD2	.	CASSLSLLAGGSHEQFF	TGCGCCAGCAGCTTATCCCTCCTAGCGGGAGGTTCGCATGAGCAGTTCTTC
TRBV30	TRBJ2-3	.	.	CAWSVPHLPDTQYF	TGTGCCTGGAGTGTACCACATCTCCCAGATACGCAGTATTTT
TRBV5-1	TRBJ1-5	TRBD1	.	CASSPGEGTGNQPQHF	TGCGCCAGCAGCCCGGGAGAGGGGACAGGTAATCAGCCCCAGCATTTT
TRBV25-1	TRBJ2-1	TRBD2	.	CASSFGLAGDGQFF	TGTGCCAGCAGTTTTGGACTAGCGGGAGACGGGCAGTTCTTC
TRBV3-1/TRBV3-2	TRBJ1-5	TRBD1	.	CASSHGTASNQPQHF	TGTGCCAGCAGCCACGGGACAGCCTCGAATCAGCCCCAGCATTTT
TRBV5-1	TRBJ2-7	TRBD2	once	CASSTMTSGRPGQYF	TGCGCCAGCAGCACAATGACTAGCGGGAGGCCGGGGCAGTACTTC
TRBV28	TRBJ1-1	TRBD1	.	CASSPAGTANTEAFF	TGTGCCAGCAGTCCAGCCGGGACAGCGAACACTGAAGCTTTCTTT
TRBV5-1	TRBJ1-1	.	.	CASSPVTNARAEAFF	TGCGCCAGCAGCCCGGTAACTAATGCCCGGGCTGAAGCTTTCTTT
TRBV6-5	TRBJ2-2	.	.	CASNRQVLNTGELFF	TGTGCCAGCAACCGACAGGTACTGAACACCGGGGAGCTGTTTTTT
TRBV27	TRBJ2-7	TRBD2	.	CASSPASGRYYAQYF	TGTGCCAGCAGCCCGGCAAGCGGGAGGTACTACGCGCAGTACTTC
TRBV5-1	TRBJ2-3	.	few	CASSPWTSTDTQYF	TGCGCCAGCAGCCCGTGGACTAGCACAGATACGCAGTATTTT
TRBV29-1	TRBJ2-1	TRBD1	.	CSVDSNRGEGYNEQFF	TGCAGCGTGGATTCAAACAGGGGCGAGGGCTACAATGAGCAGTTCTTC